This TCR beta chain was captured in a study of siplizumab effects on memory and regulatory T cells. General study points: Researchers could map only a minor fraction of alloreactive clones to unstimulated subsets.

In the case of this clone: Its antigen is undetermined.

Germline V lookup: CDR1 SQVTM, CDR2 ANQGSEA. Trimming took off 6 bases at V and 0 bases at J, with 14 bases between the two ends. The CDR3 loop spans 14 amino acids. Clones were read by immunoSEQ multiplex PCR, and TCRdb kept only the in-frame ones, dropping some. The sample consists of approximately 100,000 clones, about 93% of them appearing once. The sequence was obtained from a human donor in good health. The gene calls are TRBV29-1 and TRBJ1-1; the D gene is possibly TRBD1 (6 bases). Sequenced: non-Treg CD4+ T cells sorted from blood. CDR3 DNA sequence: TGCAGCGTAACAAGGACAGCCATGAACACTGAAGCTTTCTTT. As protein: CSVTRTAMNTEAFF.